This T cell receptor beta chain was observed in a study of T cells in localized non-small cell lung cancer. Using immunoSEQ multiplex PCR, the repertoire was profiled, and TCRdb retains in-frame clones only, with some absent. The sample shows about 3,000 clones, under 30% of them seen only once. For this clone: Its target is unknown.

Study-level points and caveats: Heterogeneity stays possible, as sequencing covered only one tumor region. A median of around 60 clones ranked among the top 100 in tumor appeared in adjacent lung. T cell clonality was highest in uninvolved adjacent lung, above tumor. Longer overall survival was seen with higher T cell density measured in blood.

The germline gives CDR1 SGHAT, CDR2 FQDESV (reference sequence). V was pared by 1 base and J by 5 bases, with 14 bases between. The CDR3 spans 15 residues. The rearrangement links TRBV11-1 to TRBJ1-2, with D tentatively TRBD1 (6 bases). The clonotype was recovered from a woman aged 35 to 70 with stage I lung adenocarcinoma. The input for sequencing was lung tumor tissue, taken before any cancer treatment. The CDR3 sequence: CASSLDPGAIYGYTF. The DNA of the CDR3 is TGTGCCAGCAGCTTAGACCCAGGGGCAATATATGGCTACACCTTC.